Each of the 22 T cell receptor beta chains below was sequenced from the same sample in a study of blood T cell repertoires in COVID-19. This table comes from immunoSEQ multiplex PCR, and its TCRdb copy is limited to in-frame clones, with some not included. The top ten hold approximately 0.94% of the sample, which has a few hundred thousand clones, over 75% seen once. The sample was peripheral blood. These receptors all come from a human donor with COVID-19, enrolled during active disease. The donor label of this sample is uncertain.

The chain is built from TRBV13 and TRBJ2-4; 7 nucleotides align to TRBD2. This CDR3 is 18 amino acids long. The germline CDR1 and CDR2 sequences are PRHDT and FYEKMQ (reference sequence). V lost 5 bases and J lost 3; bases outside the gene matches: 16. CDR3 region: CASSPQLEGGAGKNIQYF. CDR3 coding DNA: TGTGCCAGCAGCCCACAGCTCGAGGGAGGGGCCGGCAAAAACATTCAGTACTTC.

The CDR3 bases are TGTGCCAGCAGTTACAGGGTGAAACAGCCCCAGCATTTT. As protein: CASSYRVKQPQHF. This chain links TRBV27 with TRBJ1-5; the D gene is possibly TRBD1 (6 bases). The V and J ends lost 4 bases and 7 bases respectively, with 11 bases between them. The CDR3 spans 13 residues. The germline V gene has CDR1 MNHEY and CDR2 SMNVEV (reference sequence).

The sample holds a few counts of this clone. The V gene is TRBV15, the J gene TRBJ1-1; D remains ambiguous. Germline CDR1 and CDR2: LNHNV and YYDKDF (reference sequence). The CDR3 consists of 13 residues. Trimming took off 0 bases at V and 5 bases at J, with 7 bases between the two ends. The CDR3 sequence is CATSRDGSTEAFF. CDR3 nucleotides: TGTGCCACCAGCAGAGATGGCAGTACTGAAGCTTTCTTT.

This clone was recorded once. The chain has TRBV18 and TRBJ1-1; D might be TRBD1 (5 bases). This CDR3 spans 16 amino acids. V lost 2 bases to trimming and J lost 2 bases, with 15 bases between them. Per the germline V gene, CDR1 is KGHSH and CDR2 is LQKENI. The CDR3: CASSPGAGPGNTEAFF. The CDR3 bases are TGTGCCAGCTCACCAGGGGCGGGACCAGGAAACACTGAAGCTTTCTTT.

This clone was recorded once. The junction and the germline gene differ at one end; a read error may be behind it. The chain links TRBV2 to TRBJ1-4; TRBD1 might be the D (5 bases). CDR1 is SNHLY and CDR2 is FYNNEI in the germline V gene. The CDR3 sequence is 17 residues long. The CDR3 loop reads CACSPEGAGGGGEKLFF. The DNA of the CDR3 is TGTGCCTGCAGCCCCGAGGGAGCGGGCGGCGGGGGTGAAAAACTGTTTTTT. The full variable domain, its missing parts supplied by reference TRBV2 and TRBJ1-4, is EPEVTQTPSHQVTQMGQEVILRCVPISNHLYFYWYRQILGQKVEFLVSFYNNEISEKSEIFDDQFSVERPDGSNFTLKIRSTKLEDSAMYFCACSPEGAGGGGEKLFFGSGTQLSVL.

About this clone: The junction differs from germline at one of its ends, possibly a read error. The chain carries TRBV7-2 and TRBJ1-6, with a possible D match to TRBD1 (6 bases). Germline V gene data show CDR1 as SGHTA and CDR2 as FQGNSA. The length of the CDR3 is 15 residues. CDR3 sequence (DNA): TGTGCTAGCAGCTCGCAGGGAGGGGGTAATTCACCCCTCCACTTT. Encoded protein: CASSSQGGGNSPLHF. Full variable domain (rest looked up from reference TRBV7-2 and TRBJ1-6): GAGVSQSPSNKVTEKGKDVELRCDPISGHTALYWYRQSLGQGLEFLIYFQGNSAPDKSGLPSDRFSAERTGGSVSTLTIQRTQQEDSAVYLCASSSQGGGNSPLHFGNGTRLTVT.

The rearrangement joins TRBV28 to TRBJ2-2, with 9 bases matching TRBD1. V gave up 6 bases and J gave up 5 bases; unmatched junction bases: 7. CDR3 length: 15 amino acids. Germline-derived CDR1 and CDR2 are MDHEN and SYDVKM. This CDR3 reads CASRTGGSRTGELFF. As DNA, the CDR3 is TGTGCCAGCAGGACAGGGGGTTCGAGGACCGGGGAGCTGTTTTTT.

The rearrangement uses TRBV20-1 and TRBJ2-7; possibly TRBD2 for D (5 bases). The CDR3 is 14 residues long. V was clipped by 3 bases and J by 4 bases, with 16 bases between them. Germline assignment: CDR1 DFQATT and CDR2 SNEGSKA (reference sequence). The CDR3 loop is CSASAASISYEQYF. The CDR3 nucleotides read TGCAGTGCTAGTGCGGCTAGCATTTCTTACGAGCAGTACTTC.

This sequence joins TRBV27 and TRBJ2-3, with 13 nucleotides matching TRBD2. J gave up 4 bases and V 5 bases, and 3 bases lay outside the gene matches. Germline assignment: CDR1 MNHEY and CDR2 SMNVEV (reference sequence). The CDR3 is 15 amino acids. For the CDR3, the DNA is TGTGCCAGCAGTCCCGGGACTAGCGGGGCAGATACGCAGTATTTT. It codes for CASSPGTSGADTQYF.

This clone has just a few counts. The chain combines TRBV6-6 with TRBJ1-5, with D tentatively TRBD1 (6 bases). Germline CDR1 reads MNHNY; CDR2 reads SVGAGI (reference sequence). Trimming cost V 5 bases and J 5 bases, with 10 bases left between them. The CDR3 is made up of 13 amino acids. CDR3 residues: CASSIQGDQPQHF. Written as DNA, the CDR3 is TGTGCCAGCAGTATACAGGGCGATCAGCCCCAGCATTTT.

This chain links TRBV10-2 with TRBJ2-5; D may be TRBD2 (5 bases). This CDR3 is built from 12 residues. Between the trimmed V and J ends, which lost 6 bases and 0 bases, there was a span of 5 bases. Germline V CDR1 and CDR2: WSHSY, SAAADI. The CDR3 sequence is CASRDYQETQYF. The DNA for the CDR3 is TGCGCCAGCAGGGACTACCAAGAGACCCAGTACTTC.

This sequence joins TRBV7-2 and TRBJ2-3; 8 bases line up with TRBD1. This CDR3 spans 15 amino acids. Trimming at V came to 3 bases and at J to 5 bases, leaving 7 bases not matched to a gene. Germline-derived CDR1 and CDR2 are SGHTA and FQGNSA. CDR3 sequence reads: CASSFHGQGLDTQYF. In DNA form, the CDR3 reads TGTGCCAGCAGCTTTCATGGACAGGGCCTAGATACGCAGTATTTT.

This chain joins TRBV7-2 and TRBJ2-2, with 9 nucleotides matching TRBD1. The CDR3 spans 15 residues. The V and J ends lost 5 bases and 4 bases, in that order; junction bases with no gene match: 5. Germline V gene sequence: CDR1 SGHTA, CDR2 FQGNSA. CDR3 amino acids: CASSPTGGVTGELFF. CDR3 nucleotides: TGTGCCAGCAGCCCGACAGGGGGGGTCACCGGGGAGCTGTTTTTT.

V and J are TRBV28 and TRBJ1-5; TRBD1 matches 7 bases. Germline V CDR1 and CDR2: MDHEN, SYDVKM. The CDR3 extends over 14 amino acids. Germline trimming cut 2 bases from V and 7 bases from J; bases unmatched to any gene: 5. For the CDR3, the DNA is TGTGCCAGCAGTTTAAGCAGGGGGGCCCAGCCCCAGCATTTT. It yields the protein CASSLSRGAQPQHF. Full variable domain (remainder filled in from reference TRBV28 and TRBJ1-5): DVKVTQSSRYLVKRTGEKVFLECVQDMDHENMFWYRQDPGLGLRLIYFSYDVKMKEKGDIPEGYSVSREKKERFSLILESASTNQTSMYLCASSLSRGAQPQHFGDGTRLSIL.

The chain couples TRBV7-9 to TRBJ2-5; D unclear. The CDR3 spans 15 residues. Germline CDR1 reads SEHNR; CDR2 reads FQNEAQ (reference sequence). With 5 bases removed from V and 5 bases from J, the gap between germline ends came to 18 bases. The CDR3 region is CASSRPTLGVETQYF. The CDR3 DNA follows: TGTGCCAGCAGCCGACCGACCCTAGGAGTGGAGACCCAGTACTTC.

In DNA, the CDR3 is TGCAGCGTTGAGGACAGGGGCCTCGACAATGAGCAGTTCTTC. It specifies CSVEDRGLDNEQFF. This chain joins TRBV29-1 and TRBJ2-1, with TRBD1 matching over 9 bases. The V gene end was trimmed by 3 bases and the J gene end by 5 bases; junction bases not matched to a gene: 5. In germline, CDR1 is SQVTM, CDR2 ANQGSEA. The CDR3 covers 14 residues.

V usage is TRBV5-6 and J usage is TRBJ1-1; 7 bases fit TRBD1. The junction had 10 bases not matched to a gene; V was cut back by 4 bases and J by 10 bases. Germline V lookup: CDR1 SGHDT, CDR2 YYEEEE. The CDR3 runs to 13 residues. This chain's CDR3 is CASSRRGLTVAFF. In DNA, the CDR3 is TGTGCCAGCAGCCGGAGGGGGCTAACGGTAGCTTTCTTT.

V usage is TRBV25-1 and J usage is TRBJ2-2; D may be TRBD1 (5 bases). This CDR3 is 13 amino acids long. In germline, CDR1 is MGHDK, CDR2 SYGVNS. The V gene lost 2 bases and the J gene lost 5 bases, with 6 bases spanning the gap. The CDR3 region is CASSERGTGELFF. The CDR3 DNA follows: TGTGCCAGCAGTGAAAGGGGAACCGGGGAGCTGTTTTTT.

The CDR3 coding sequence is TGTGCCAGCAGTTACGCGGAATTGGCTTTCTTT. Its protein is CASSYAELAFF. V is TRBV6-5 and J is TRBJ1-1; D is ambiguous. The V gene lost 2 bases and the J gene lost 11 bases, with 9 bases spanning the gap. CDR1 and CDR2 (germline): MNHEY, SVGAGI. This CDR3 region has 11 residues.

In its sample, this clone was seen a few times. CDR3 amino acids: CASRSLYRPYEQYF. In DNA form, the CDR3 reads TGTGCCAGCAGGAGCTTATATCGTCCTTACGAGCAGTACTTC. This chain links TRBV7-8 with TRBJ2-7; D unclear. Trimming shortened V by 6 bases and J by 4 bases, and 16 bases separated the two germline ends. The CDR3 is made up of 14 amino acids. Germline CDR1 is SGHVS and CDR2 is FQNEAQ.

CDR3 nucleotide sequence: TGTGCCAGCAGGACTGAGGGAAACATTCAGTACTTC. Residues: CASRTEGNIQYF. V is TRBV7-2 and J is TRBJ2-4, with D possibly TRBD2 on 5 matching bases. The length of the CDR3 is 12 residues. Germline V gene lookup returns CDR1 SGHTA and CDR2 FQGNSA. The V end lost 6 bases, the J end lost 6 bases, and 9 bases lay between the germline ends.

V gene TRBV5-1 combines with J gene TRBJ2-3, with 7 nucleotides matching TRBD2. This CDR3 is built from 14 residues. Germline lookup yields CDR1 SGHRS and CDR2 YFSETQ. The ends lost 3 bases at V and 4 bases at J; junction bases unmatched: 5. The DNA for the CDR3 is TGCGCCAGCAGCTCGGCTAGCGGAGCAGATACGCAGTATTTT. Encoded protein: CASSSASGADTQYF.